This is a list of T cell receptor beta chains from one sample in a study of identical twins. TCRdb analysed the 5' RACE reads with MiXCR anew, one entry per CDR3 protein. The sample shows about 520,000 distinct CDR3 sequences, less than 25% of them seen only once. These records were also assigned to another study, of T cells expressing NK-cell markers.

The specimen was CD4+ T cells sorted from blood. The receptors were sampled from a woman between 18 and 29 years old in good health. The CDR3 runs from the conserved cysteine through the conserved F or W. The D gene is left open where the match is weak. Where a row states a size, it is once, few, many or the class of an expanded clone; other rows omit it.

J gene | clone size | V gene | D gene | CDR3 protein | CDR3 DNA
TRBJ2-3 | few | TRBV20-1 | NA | CSAFRDSNTDTQYF | TGCAGTGCTTTCAGGGATTCAAACACAGATACGCAGTATTTT
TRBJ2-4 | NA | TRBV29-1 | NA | CSVVWVDIQYF | TGCAGCGTTGTCTGGGTCGACATTCAGTACTTC
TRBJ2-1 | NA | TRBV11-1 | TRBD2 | CASSPLAGGSYNEQFF | TGTGCCAGCAGCCCTCTGGCGGGGGGCTCCTACAATGAGCAGTTCTTC
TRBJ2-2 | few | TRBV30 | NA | CAQMEGAGELFF | TGTGCCCAGATGGAGGGGGCCGGGGAGCTGTTTTTT
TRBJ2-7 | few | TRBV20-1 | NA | CSARQDSSYEQYF | TGCAGTGCTAGACAGGATAGCTCCTACGAGCAGTACTTC
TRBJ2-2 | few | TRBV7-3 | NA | CASSLQGRRTGELFF | TGTGCCAGCAGCCTACAGGGAAGACGGACCGGGGAGCTGTTTTTT
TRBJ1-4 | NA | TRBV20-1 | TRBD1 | CSAKQGAYATNEKLFF | TGCAGTGCCAAACAGGGGGCGTATGCAACTAATGAAAAACTGTTTTTT
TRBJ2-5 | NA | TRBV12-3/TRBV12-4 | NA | CASSLMDQSGETQYF | TGTGCCAGCAGTTTGATGGACCAGAGTGGAGAGACCCAGTACTTC
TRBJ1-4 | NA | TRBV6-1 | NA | CASRKHATNEKLFF | TGTGCCAGCAGGAAACATGCAACTAATGAAAAACTGTTTTTT
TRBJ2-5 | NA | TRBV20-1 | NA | CSAREFGGGRETQYF | TGCAGTGCTAGAGAATTCGGGGGCGGGCGGGAGACCCAGTACTTC
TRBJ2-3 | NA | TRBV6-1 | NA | CASTPEPRAAQYF | TGTGCCAGCACCCCAGAACCCAGGGCCGCGCAGTATTTT
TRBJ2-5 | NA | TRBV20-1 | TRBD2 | CSAKLAGETQYF | TGCAGTGCTAAGTTAGCGGGAGAGACCCAGTACTTC
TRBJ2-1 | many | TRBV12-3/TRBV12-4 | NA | CASSPGAGVYASYNEQFF | TGTGCCAGCAGCCCGGGGGCGGGGGTTTATGCCTCCTACAATGAGCAGTTCTTC